This T cell receptor (beta chain) was observed in a study of cytomegalovirus exposure and HLA in healthy donors. Primers: 60 Vbeta forward and 13 Jbeta reverse. Sequencing was performed with immunoSEQ multiplex PCR; in TCRdb, only in-frame clones are kept and a portion is missing. The repertoire has 150,000 to 200,000 clones, around four fifths of them found once; the top ten carry 1.9%. The CDR3 is 18 amino acids. Trimming cost V 0 bases and J 0 bases, with 16 bases left between them. Germline CDR1 reads SGHRS; CDR2 reads YFSETQ. The chain is built from TRBV5-1 and TRBJ2-1; perhaps TRBD1 as D (7 bases). The sequenced sample was PBMCs. The sequence derives from a man between 18 and 35 years old in good health and CMV-seronegative. This chain's CDR3 is CASSLGQGGVGSYNEQFF. CDR3 nucleotide sequence: TGCGCCAGCAGCTTGGGACAGGGCGGGGTTGGCTCCTACAATGAGCAGTTCTTC.